This TCR beta chain came from a study of monozygotic twins with inflammatory bowel disease. The CDR3 consists of 16 residues. Germline V lookup: CDR1 MNHNS, CDR2 SASEGT. There were eight separate reactions per sample in which cDNA was made. The authors ran two nested PCRs of around 15 and 10 cycles on TCRalpha and TCRbeta cDNA. TCRdb reprocessed the 5' RACE reads, with one entry per CDR3 protein and no DNA. This table holds some 200,000 distinct CDR3 sequences. This rearrangement joins TRBV6-1 to TRBJ2-1; TCRdb reports TRBD2, a call that lacks DNA to check it against. This TCR was sampled from a human donor with ulcerative colitis or Crohn's disease, or a healthy co-twin of an affected twin (not recorded which). The sequencing input was blood. CDR3 in amino acids: CASTPLAGGVIGEQFF.